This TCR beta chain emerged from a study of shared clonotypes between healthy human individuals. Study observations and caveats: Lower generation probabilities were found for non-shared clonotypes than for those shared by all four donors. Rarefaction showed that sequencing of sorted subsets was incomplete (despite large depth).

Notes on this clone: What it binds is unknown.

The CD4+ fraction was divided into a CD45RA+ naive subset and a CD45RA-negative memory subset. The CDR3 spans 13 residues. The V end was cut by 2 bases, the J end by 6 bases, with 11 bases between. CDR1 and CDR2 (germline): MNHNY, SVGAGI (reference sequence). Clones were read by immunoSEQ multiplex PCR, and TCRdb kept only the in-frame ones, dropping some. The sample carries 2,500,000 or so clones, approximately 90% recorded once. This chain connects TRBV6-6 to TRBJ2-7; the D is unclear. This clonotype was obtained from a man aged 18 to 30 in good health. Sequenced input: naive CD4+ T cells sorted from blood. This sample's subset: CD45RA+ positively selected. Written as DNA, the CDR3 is TGTGCCAGCAGTTACGGCCCCCTGGGCGAGCAGTACTTC. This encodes CASSYGPLGEQYF.